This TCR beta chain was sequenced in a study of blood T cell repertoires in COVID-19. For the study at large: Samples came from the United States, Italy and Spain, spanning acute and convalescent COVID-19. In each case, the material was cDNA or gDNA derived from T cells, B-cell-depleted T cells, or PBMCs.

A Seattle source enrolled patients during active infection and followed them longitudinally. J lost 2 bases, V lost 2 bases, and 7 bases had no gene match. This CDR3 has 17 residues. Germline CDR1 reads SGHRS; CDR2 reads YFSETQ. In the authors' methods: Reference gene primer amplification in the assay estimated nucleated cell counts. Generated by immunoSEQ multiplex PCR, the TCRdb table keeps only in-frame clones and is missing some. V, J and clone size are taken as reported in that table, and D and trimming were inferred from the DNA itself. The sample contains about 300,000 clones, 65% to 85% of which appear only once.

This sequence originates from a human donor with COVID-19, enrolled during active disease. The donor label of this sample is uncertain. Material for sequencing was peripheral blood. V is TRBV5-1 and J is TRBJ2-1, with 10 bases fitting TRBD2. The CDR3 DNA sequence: TGCGCCAGCAGCTTCATTGGAGGGACTAGCGCCTACAATGAGCAGTTCTTC. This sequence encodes CASSFIGGTSAYNEQFF.